The 9 T cell receptor beta chains presented below share a single source sample, sequenced in a study of patients and donors after allogeneic stem cell transplantation. TCRdb processed the RT-PCR reads anew with MiXCR; each CDR3 protein has one entry. The data hold around 1,500 distinct CDR3 sequences, with around a sixth observed a single time. The sequenced sample was blood, either unsorted or a sorted T cell fraction (not recorded which). The receptors were sampled from a human donor who was either an allogeneic HSCT recipient or a stem cell or donor lymphocyte infusion donor (not recorded which). It is not recorded whose cells these are; they may come from a transplant donor.

V and J are TRBV5-1 and TRBJ1-4, with no clear D. The germline V and J ends were trimmed by 4 bases and 2 bases, with 9 bases remaining between them. The CDR3 runs 14 residues. The germline CDR1 and CDR2 sequences are SGHRS and YFSETQ. DNA of the CDR3: TGCGCCAGCAGCGGGGAGGCGACTAATGAAAAACTGTTTTTT. Its protein product is CASSGEATNEKLFF.

This clonotype is labeled medium-sized. J is TRBJ2-1 and V is TRBV29-1, with 9 bases identical to TRBD1. The CDR3 is 20 residues long. The J segment lost 9 bases and the V segment lost 1 base, leaving 25 bases of the junction unmatched. Germline values: CDR1 SQVTM, CDR2 ANQGSEA. CDR3 coding DNA: TGCAGCGTTGAAGTATCCGTAAATCGGGCGGGACAGGGAGGTTTTGGTGAGCAGTTCTTC. Its translation is CSVEVSVNRAGQGGFGEQFF.

This clonotype was observed many times. The chain is built from TRBV15 and TRBJ1-6; TRBD1 agrees at 7 bases. Germline trimming cut 2 bases from V and 6 bases from J; bases unmatched to any gene: 10. CDR3 size: 17 residues. Per the germline V gene, CDR1 is LNHNV and CDR2 is YYDKDF (reference sequence). The CDR3 nucleotides read TGTGCCACCAGCAGAATCCGAGGGGGCCAATCTAATTCACCCCTCCACTTT. Protein: CATSRIRGGQSNSPLHF.

The chain has TRBV27 and TRBJ2-5; TRBD1 aligns across 8 bases. CDR3 length: 15 amino acids. The V gene's germline CDR1 is MNHEY and CDR2 SMNVEV (reference sequence). J was trimmed by 3 bases and V by 6 bases; bases with no gene match: 9. CDR3 in amino acids: CASSRTGLFEETQYF. Here the CDR3 DNA reads TGTGCCAGCAGCAGGACAGGGTTGTTCGAAGAGACCCAGTACTTC.

Ten or more counts support this clonotype. The rearrangement uses TRBV7-9 and TRBJ2-1; 7 nucleotides align to TRBD2. The CDR3 totals 12 residues. V lost 2 bases, J lost 10 bases, and 2 bases stayed unmatched. Looked up from germline, CDR1 is SEHNR and CDR2 is FQNEAQ (reference sequence). The CDR3 protein is CASSLSGAEQFF. The CDR3 DNA sequence: TGTGCCAGCAGCTTAAGCGGGGCAGAGCAGTTCTTC.

This clonotype was seen repeatedly, ten times or more. This chain links TRBV7-9 with TRBJ2-3; 10 nucleotides line up with TRBD1. In germline, CDR1 is SEHNR, CDR2 FQNEAQ (reference sequence). V lost 10 bases to trimming and J lost 4 bases; unmatched junction nucleotides: 11. There are 15 residues in the CDR3. CDR3 DNA sequence: TGTGCCAACCTAGCCCTGGACAGGGGGTCAGATACGCAGTATTTT. Its protein is CANLALDRGSDTQYF.

This clonotype appeared many times. This chain uses TRBV7-9 with TRBJ1-1; D is undetermined. This CDR3 is built from 15 residues. Per germline, CDR1 SEHNR and CDR2 FQNEAQ (reference sequence). V was shortened by 7 bases and J by 0 bases, with 15 bases between the two germline ends. CDR3 sequence (DNA): TGTGCCAGCATCACATTGGTACGGCTGAACACTGAAGCTTTCTTT. This sequence encodes CASITLVRLNTEAFF.

This clonotype was found a few times. The chain carries TRBV7-6 and TRBJ2-5; no clear D. CDR3 length equals 14 residues. Germline loops: CDR1 SGHVS, CDR2 FNYEAQ. The germline V and J ends were trimmed by 3 bases and 4 bases, with 12 bases remaining between them. The chain's CDR3 is CASSFSLWVETQYF. CDR3 in DNA: TGTGCCAGCAGCTTTTCACTATGGGTAGAGACCCAGTACTTC.

This clonotype is medium-sized in the sample. J is TRBJ1-1 and V is TRBV11-3; no firm D call. CDR1 SGHNT and CDR2 YENEEA come from the germline V gene. CDR3 length equals 16 residues. Trimming shortened V by 1 base and J by 5 bases, and 17 bases separated the two germline ends. The CDR3 region is CASSLAFGEEWTEAFF. The DNA of the CDR3 is TGTGCCAGCAGCTTAGCTTTCGGGGAAGAATGGACTGAAGCTTTCTTT.